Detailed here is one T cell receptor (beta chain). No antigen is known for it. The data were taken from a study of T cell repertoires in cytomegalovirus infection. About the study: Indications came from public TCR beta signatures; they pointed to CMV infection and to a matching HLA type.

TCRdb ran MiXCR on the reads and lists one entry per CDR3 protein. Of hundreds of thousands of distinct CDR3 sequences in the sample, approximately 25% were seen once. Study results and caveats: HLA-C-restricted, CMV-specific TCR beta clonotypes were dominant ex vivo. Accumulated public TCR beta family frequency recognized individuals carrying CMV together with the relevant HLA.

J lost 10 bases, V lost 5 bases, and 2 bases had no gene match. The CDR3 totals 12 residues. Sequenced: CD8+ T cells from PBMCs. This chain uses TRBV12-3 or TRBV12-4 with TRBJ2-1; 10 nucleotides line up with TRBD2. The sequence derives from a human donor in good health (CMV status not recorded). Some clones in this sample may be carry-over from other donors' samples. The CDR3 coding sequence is TGTGCCAGCAGTGCACTAGCGGGGGAGCAGTTCTTC. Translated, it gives CASSALAGEQFF.